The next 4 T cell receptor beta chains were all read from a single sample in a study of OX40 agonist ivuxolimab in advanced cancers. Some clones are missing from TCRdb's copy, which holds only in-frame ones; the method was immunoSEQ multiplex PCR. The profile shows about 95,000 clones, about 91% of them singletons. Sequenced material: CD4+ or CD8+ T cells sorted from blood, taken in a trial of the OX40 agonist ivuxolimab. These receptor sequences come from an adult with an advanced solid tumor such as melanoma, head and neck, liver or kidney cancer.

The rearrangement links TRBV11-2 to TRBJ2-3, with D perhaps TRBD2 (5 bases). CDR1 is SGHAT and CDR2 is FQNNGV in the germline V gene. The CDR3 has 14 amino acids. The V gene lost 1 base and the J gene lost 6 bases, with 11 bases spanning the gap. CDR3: CASSLGNQRDTQYF. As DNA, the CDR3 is TGTGCCAGCAGCTTAGGTAACCAGCGGGATACGCAGTATTTT.

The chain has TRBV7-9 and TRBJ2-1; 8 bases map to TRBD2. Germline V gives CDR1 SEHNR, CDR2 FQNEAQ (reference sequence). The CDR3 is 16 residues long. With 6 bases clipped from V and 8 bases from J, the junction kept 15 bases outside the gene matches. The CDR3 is CASSSYQREFIYEQFF. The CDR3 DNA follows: TGTGCCAGCAGTTCTTACCAGCGGGAGTTTATCTATGAGCAGTTCTTC.

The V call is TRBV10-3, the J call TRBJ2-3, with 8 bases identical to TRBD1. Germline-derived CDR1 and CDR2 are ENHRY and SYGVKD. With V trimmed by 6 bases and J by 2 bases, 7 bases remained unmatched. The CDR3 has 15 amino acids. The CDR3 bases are TGTGCCATCAGGGTGGGACAGGACGCCACAGATACGCAGTATTTT. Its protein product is CAIRVGQDATDTQYF.

The CDR3 region is CASTGTSGGTDTQYF. The CDR3, as DNA: TGTGCCAGCACCGGGACTAGCGGGGGTACAGATACGCAGTATTTT. The rearrangement links TRBV6-1 to TRBJ2-3, with TRBD2 identical over 14 bases. From germline, CDR1 is MNHNS and CDR2 SASEGT. The CDR3 contains 15 residues. Germline trimming cut 7 bases from V and 3 bases from J; bases unmatched to any gene: 3.